The 17 T cell receptor beta chains given below trace back to one sample, sequenced in a study of CD8 T cells in ankylosing spondylitis. TCRdb itself ran the 5' RACE reads through MiXCR, one entry per CDR3 protein. The sample shows approximately 100,000 distinct CDR3 sequences, 24% of them seen only once. Sequencing was done on a sample of synovial fluid, either unsorted or a sorted T cell fraction (not recorded which). The receptors derive from a male donor with ankylosing spondylitis.

This clonotype was counted a few times. This chain connects TRBV6-1 to TRBJ2-1; 12 nucleotides match TRBD2. J lost 8 bases, V lost 10 bases, and 6 bases had no gene match. The germline V gene has CDR1 MNHNS and CDR2 SASEGT. The CDR3 spans 13 residues. CDR3 sequence: CAIKASGRDEQFF. The CDR3 DNA sequence: TGTGCCATCAAGGCTAGCGGGAGGGATGAGCAGTTCTTC.

Only one count was recorded for this clonotype. Just one base apart from a much larger clone, this may be a read error. This chain uses TRBV11-2 with TRBJ2-1; 8 bases line up with TRBD2. The CDR3 loop spans 20 amino acids. Germline V lookup: CDR1 SGHAT, CDR2 FQNNGV. The DNA of the CDR3 is TGTGCCAGCAGCTCAAGAGTAAGCGGGAGAGTAGCATTTCGGATGAATGAGCGGTTCTTC. Translating it yields CASSSRVSGRVAFRMNERFF.

The sample holds a few counts of this clonotype. This chain connects TRBV7-2 to TRBJ2-1, with 8 bases identical to TRBD2. The V gene end was trimmed by 5 bases and the J gene end by 0 bases; junction bases not matched to a gene: 3. Germline V gene lookup returns CDR1 SGHTA and CDR2 FQGNSA. The CDR3 is made up of 15 amino acids. The CDR3 spells CASSRGGNSYNEQFF. CDR3 sequence (DNA): TGTGCCAGCAGCCGGGGGGGAAACTCCTACAATGAGCAGTTCTTC.

This clonotype was seen more than once but under ten times. This sequence joins TRBV12-3 or TRBV12-4 and TRBJ1-1; D uncertain. The CDR3 totals 13 residues. With 4 bases removed from V and 4 bases from J, the gap between germline ends came to 10 bases. This CDR3 reads CASSWNGGTEAFF. DNA for the CDR3: TGTGCCAGCAGTTGGAACGGCGGCACTGAAGCTTTCTTT.

CDR3 DNA sequence: TGTGCCAGCTCCCTTGGGACTAGCGGGAGTAGGAAGTACGAGCAGTACGTC. This codes for CASSLGTSGSRKYEQYV. The V and J genes are TRBV18 and TRBJ2-7; TRBD2 aligns across 14 bases. CDR3 length: 17 residues. Germline lookup yields CDR1 KGHSH and CDR2 LQKENI. V lost 6 bases, J lost 4 bases, and 11 bases stayed unmatched.

This chain links TRBV28 with TRBJ1-3; tentatively, D is TRBD1 (5 bases). This CDR3 comprises 13 residues. Trimming removed 3 bases from V and 4 bases from J, with 7 bases in between. Germline V gene data show CDR1 as MDHEN and CDR2 as SYDVKM. Here the CDR3 reads CASSFGAGNTIYF. CDR3 DNA: TGTGCCAGCAGTTTTGGGGCCGGAAACACCATATATTTT.

The chain links TRBV27 to TRBJ2-3; maybe TRBD2 (6 bases). The CDR3 extends over 16 amino acids. Germline values: CDR1 MNHEY, CDR2 SMNVEV (reference sequence). The V gene lost 0 bases and the J gene lost 3 bases, with 13 bases spanning the gap. CDR3 bases: TGTGCCAGCAGTTTATCTTGGGACTTGGAAACAGATACGCAGTATTTT. It encodes CASSLSWDLETDTQYF.

In its sample, this clonotype was seen many times. V usage is TRBV11-2 and J usage is TRBJ2-2; 13 bases are a match to TRBD2. The CDR3 has 17 amino acids. The germline gives CDR1 SGHAT, CDR2 FQNNGV. The V segment lost 3 bases and the J segment 1 base; nucleotides outside the gene matches: 2. The CDR3 is CASSFRLAGGNTGELFF. The CDR3 nucleotides read TGTGCCAGCAGCTTTAGACTAGCGGGAGGGAACACCGGGGAGCTGTTTTTT.

The V and J genes are TRBV29-1 and TRBJ2-7; D is undetermined. CDR3 length: 14 residues. V was clipped by 5 bases and J by 0 bases, with 14 bases between them. The germline gives CDR1 SQVTM, CDR2 ANQGSEA. The CDR3 coding sequence is TGCAGCGTTCTTGGCCGCGTAGGCTCCTACGAGCAGTACTTC. It yields the protein CSVLGRVGSYEQYF.

This clonotype was observed many times. This chain uses TRBV20-1 with TRBJ1-5; D gene ambiguous. Germline CDR1 is DFQATT and CDR2 is SNEGSKA (reference sequence). Trimming cost V 6 bases and J 0 bases, with 24 bases left between them. This CDR3 comprises 18 residues. CDR3 in DNA: TGCAGTGCCCTGGCTCCTGTCTACTTCTCTTATAGCAATCAGCCCCAGCATTTT. This translates into CSALAPVYFSYSNQPQHF.

This clonotype was counted at least ten times. The V gene is TRBV7-2, the J gene TRBJ1-2, with D possibly being TRBD1 (5 bases). V lost 5 bases and J lost 4, with 17 bases in between. Germline CDR1 and CDR2: SGHTA and FQGNSA. The CDR3 runs 15 residues. The CDR3 DNA follows: TGTGCCAGCAGCGGGACTGCCCCACCGGGCTATGGCTACACCTTC. This translates into CASSGTAPPGYGYTF.

The chain is built from TRBV27 and TRBJ2-1; D not resolved. V was shortened by 4 bases and J by 4 bases, with 8 bases between the two germline ends. CDR1 and CDR2 from the germline V gene are MNHEY and SMNVEV (reference sequence). The CDR3 runs to 13 residues. The CDR3 protein is CASSSSNYNEQFF. The CDR3 bases are TGTGCCAGCAGTTCATCTAATTACAATGAGCAGTTCTTC.

This clonotype has only a few counts. This chain links TRBV12-3 or TRBV12-4 with TRBJ2-5; D unresolved. Trimming stripped 4 bases from V and 2 bases from J, with 8 bases between. The CDR3 has 13 amino acids. The CDR3 DNA follows: TGTGCCAGCAGTTGGAGCGCACAAGAGACCCAGTACTTC. Protein: CASSWSAQETQYF.

The gene calls are TRBV20-1 and TRBJ1-6; D is unclear. V was cut by 6 bases and J by 10 bases, with 13 bases left in between. The CDR3 has 12 residues. Germline V gene lookup returns CDR1 DFQATT and CDR2 SNEGSKA (reference sequence). CDR3 sequence: CSAPLAGSPLHF. In DNA form, the CDR3 reads TGCAGTGCCCCCCTGGCCGGGTCACCCCTCCACTTT.

V and J are TRBV20-1 and TRBJ1-1; D is ambiguous. Trimming left V 1 base short and J 1 base short, with 10 bases between. CDR3 size: 14 residues. Looked up from germline, CDR1 is DFQATT and CDR2 is SNEGSKA (reference sequence). Written as DNA, the CDR3 is TGCAGTGCTAGAGTGTTTGGACCGAACACTGAAGCTTTCTTT. It is translated as CSARVFGPNTEAFF.

In its sample, this clonotype was seen many times. The genes are TRBV5-1 and TRBJ2-3, with a tentative D call TRBD1 (6 bases). The CDR3 covers 14 residues. CDR1 is SGHRS and CDR2 is YFSETQ in the germline V gene. V lost 4 bases and J lost 7, with 16 bases in between. This chain's CDR3 is CASSTDLQGNTQYF. The CDR3 bases are TGCGCCAGCAGCACCGATTTACAGGGAAATACGCAGTATTTT.

This clonotype appeared a few times. DNA for the CDR3: TGTGCCAGCAGCCAAGGGTCGGGTCAGCCCCAGCATTTT. This encodes CASSQGSGQPQHF. The chain joins TRBV3-1 to TRBJ1-5; D is unresolved. Germline-derived CDR1 and CDR2 are LGHDT and YNNKEL (reference sequence). The CDR3 has 13 residues. Between the trimmed V and J ends, which lost 1 base and 6 bases, there was a span of 7 bases.